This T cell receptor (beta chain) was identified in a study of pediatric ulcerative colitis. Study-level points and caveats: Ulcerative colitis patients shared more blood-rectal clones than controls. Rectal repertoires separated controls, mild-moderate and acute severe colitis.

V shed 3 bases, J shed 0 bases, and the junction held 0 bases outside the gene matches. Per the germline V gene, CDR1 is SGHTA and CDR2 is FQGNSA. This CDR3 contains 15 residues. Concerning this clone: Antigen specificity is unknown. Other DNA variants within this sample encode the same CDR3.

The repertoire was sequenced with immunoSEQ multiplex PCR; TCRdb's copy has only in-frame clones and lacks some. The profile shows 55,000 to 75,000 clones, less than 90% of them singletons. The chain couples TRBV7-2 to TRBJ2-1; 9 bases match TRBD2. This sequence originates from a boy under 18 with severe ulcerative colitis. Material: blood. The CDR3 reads CASSFSGSSYNEQFF. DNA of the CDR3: TGTGCCAGCAGCTTTAGCGGGAGCTCCTACAATGAGCAGTTCTTC.